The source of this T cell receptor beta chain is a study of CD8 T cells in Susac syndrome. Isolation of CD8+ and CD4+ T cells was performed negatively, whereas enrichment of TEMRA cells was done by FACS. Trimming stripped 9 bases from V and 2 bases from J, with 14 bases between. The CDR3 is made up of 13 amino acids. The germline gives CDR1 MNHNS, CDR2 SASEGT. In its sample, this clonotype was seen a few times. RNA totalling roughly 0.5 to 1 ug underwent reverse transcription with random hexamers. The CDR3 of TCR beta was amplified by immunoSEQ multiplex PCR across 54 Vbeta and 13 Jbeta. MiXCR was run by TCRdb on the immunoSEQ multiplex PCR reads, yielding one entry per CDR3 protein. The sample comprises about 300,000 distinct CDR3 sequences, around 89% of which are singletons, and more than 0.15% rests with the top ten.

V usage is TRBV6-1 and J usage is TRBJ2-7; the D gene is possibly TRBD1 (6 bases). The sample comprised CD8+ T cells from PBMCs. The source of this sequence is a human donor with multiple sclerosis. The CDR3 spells CASSDSPTYEQYF. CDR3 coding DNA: TGTGCCAGTTCGGACAGCCCAACCTACGAGCAGTACTTC.